There are many counts of the clone carrying this T cell receptor (beta chain). The data are from a study of T cells after yellow fever vaccination. Background on the study: Low-cell-number fractions were prepared with SMART-Seq v4 Ultra Low Input.

One entry per CDR3 protein, called by TCRdb with MiXCR from the 5' RACE reads. This sample has a few hundred thousand distinct CDR3 sequences, with approximately 13% found just once. The CDR3 consists of 18 residues. Germline loops: CDR1 MNHEY, CDR2 SVGEGT. V lost 6 bases, J lost 3 bases, and 14 bases stayed unmatched. Source: CD4+ T cells sorted from PBMCs, taken 45 days after the yellow fever booster vaccination. The receptor comes from a young man who received the YFV17D yellow fever vaccine. The chain is built from TRBV6-2 or TRBV6-3 and TRBJ2-2; the match to TRBD1 covers 9 bases. The CDR3 sequence: CASSPGQGPARDTGELFF. CDR3 sequence (DNA): TGTGCCAGCAGCCCCGGACAGGGGCCGGCCCGCGACACCGGGGAGCTGTTTTTT.